One and the same sample provided the 25 T cell receptor beta chains below, sequenced in a study of shared T cell receptors in the human thymus. Assay used: immunoSEQ multiplex PCR; TCRdb lists only in-frame clones, some missing. The sample has roughly 500,000 clones, approximately 80% seen once. These same data were also listed under a study on human thymus T cells.

Sequenced: thymocytes. The receptors here all came from a boy under two years old with a congenital heart defect.

The rearrangement joins TRBV29-1 to TRBJ2-7; tentatively, D is TRBD1 (6 bases). V was pared by 5 bases and J by 2 bases, with 10 bases between. The V gene's germline CDR1 is SQVTM and CDR2 ANQGSEA. The length of the CDR3 is 12 residues. The CDR3 region is CSVTGSAYEQYF. Here the CDR3 DNA reads TGCAGCGTTACAGGGTCAGCCTACGAGCAGTACTTC.

The V and J genes are TRBV30 and TRBJ1-4; perhaps TRBD1 as D (6 bases). CDR3 length: 16 residues. Germline V lookup: CDR1 GTSNPN, CDR2 SVGIG (reference sequence). Deletions cut 4 bases from V and 0 bases from J, with 15 bases between. The CDR3 region is CAWMQGHLATNEKLFF. The CDR3 nucleotides are TGTGCCTGGATGCAGGGGCATCTTGCAACTAATGAAAAACTGTTTTTT.

The rearrangement uses TRBV19 and TRBJ2-1; D perhaps matches TRBD2 (7 bases). CDR3 length equals 18 residues. V lost 1 base to trimming and J lost 2 bases, with 18 bases between them. Germline-derived CDR1 and CDR2 are LNHDA and SQIVND (reference sequence). The CDR3 loop reads CASSIAKGGRGPYNEQFF. The CDR3 DNA is TGTGCCAGTAGTATAGCAAAGGGGGGGCGGGGGCCCTACAATGAGCAGTTCTTC.

The table lists this clone with a count of one. The V gene is TRBV4-3, the J gene TRBJ2-7; a weak D match, TRBD1 (5 bases). CDR1 and CDR2 (germline): LGHNA, YSLEER. The germline V and J ends were trimmed by 0 bases and 2 bases, with 8 bases remaining between them. The CDR3 sequence is 14 residues long. DNA for the CDR3: TGCGCCAGCAGCCAAGATAGGGGTCCCTACGAGCAGTACTTC. This translates into CASSQDRGPYEQYF.

The chain joins TRBV5-1 to TRBJ2-7; D is perhaps TRBD1 (6 bases). With 3 bases removed from V and 2 bases from J, the gap between germline ends came to 12 bases. Germline V lookup: CDR1 SGHRS, CDR2 YFSETQ. The CDR3 spans 14 residues. CDR3 nucleotide sequence: TGCGCCAGCAGCTCACAGGGTGTTGCCTACGAGCAGTACTTC. It specifies CASSSQGVAYEQYF.

V usage is TRBV10-3 and J usage is TRBJ2-5, with 9 bases lining up with TRBD1. The assigned J gene may be wrong: the sequence end matches TRBJ2-7 better. This CDR3 region has 13 residues. Looked up from germline, CDR1 is ENHRY and CDR2 is SYGVKD. CDR3 nucleotides: TGTGCCATAAGCCGGGACAGGGTCTACGAGCAGTACTTC. This gives the protein CAISRDRVYEQYF.

The chain links TRBV19 to TRBJ2-7; the D gene is possibly TRBD2 (6 bases). CDR1 is LNHDA and CDR2 is SQIVND in the germline V gene (reference sequence). Trimming removed 6 bases at V and 7 bases at J, with 16 bases between. CDR3 length: 13 amino acids. CDR3 protein: CASSEGLPSEQYF. DNA for the CDR3: TGTGCCAGTAGCGAGGGACTCCCATCGGAGCAGTACTTC.

This clone came up once. The rearrangement joins TRBV25-1 to TRBJ1-5; the D gene is possibly TRBD1 (5 bases). Germline V lookup: CDR1 MGHDK, CDR2 SYGVNS. Trimming removed 5 bases from V and 11 bases from J, with 19 bases in between. The CDR3 totals 14 residues. The CDR3 DNA is TGTGCCAGCAGTCGTACAGGCCTCCCGCAGGCCCAGCATTTT. Protein: CASSRTGLPQAQHF.

The chain uses TRBV30 and TRBJ1-2; D is perhaps TRBD1 (6 bases). V was trimmed by 2 bases and J by 2 bases, leaving 15 bases between them. The CDR3 loop spans 15 amino acids. CDR1 and CDR2 from the germline V gene are GTSNPN and SVGIG (reference sequence). The CDR3 bases are TGTGCCTGGAGTCCCCCCGGGACACTCAACTATGGCTACACCTTC. It codes for CAWSPPGTLNYGYTF. Combining the CDR3 with reference TRBV30 and TRBJ1-2 gives the whole variable domain SQTIHQWPATLVQPVGSPLSLECTVEGTSNPNLYWYRQAAGRGLQLLFYSVGIGQISSEVPQNLSASRPQDRQFILSSKKLLLSDSGFYLCAWSPPGTLNYGYTFGSGTRLTVV.

V gene TRBV25-1 combines with J gene TRBJ2-7, with 12 positions matching TRBD2. Trimming at V came to 3 bases and at J to 3 bases, leaving 3 bases not matched to a gene. This CDR3 contains 15 residues. Germline V CDR1 and CDR2: MGHDK, SYGVNS. CDR3 protein: CASSDWTSGIYEQYF. DNA for the CDR3: TGTGCCAGCAGTGATTGGACTAGCGGGATCTACGAGCAGTACTTC.

The chain employs TRBV14 and TRBJ2-1; unclear D gene. CDR1 and CDR2 from the germline V gene are SGHDN and FVKESK. The length of the CDR3 is 12 residues. The ends were cut back, 1 base at V and 8 bases at J, with 6 bases in the middle. The CDR3: CASSQARDEQFF. The CDR3 DNA reads as TGTGCCAGCAGCCAAGCGCGTGATGAGCAGTTCTTC.

This chain joins TRBV6-5 and TRBJ1-2; a weak D match, TRBD1 (6 bases). Germline assignment: CDR1 MNHEY and CDR2 SVGAGI. V was pared by 0 bases and J by 7 bases, with 9 bases between. The CDR3 spans 13 residues. The CDR3 region has the DNA TGTGCCAGCAGTTACTCCGAAGGGGGTGGCTACACCTTC. This translates into CASSYSEGGGYTF.

The chain is built from TRBV29-1 and TRBJ2-1, with D possibly matching TRBD2 (6 bases). Trimming left V 7 bases short and J 1 base short, with 14 bases between. Per germline, CDR1 SQVTM and CDR2 ANQGSEA. The CDR3 runs 14 residues. The CDR3 sequence: CSANGSGSYNEQFF. The CDR3 DNA reads TGCAGCGCAAACGGGAGCGGGTCCTACAATGAGCAGTTCTTC.

This clone is a singleton in its sample. CDR3 amino acids: CASSLTGTGVYGYTF. The CDR3 DNA is TGTGCCAGCAGCTTAACAGGGACAGGGGTGTATGGCTACACCTTC. The chain recombines TRBV7-2 with TRBJ1-2; TRBD1 matches at 10 bases. The CDR3 is 15 residues long. Germline lookup yields CDR1 SGHTA and CDR2 FQGNSA. Losses at the gene ends were 2 bases for V and 5 bases for J; bases not matched to a gene: 5.

The chain has TRBV7-3 and TRBJ1-2; perhaps TRBD1 as D (6 bases). Germline-derived CDR1 and CDR2 are SGHTA and FQGTGA. There are 13 residues in the CDR3. V lost 3 bases, J lost 4 bases, and 9 bases lay in between. In DNA form, the CDR3 reads TGTGCCAGCAGCTTGGACAGTTTCTATGGCTACACCTTC. Protein product: CASSLDSFYGYTF. The full variable domain, in which reference TRBV7-3 and TRBJ1-2 provide the parts outside the CDR3, is GAGVSQTPSNKVTEKGKYVELRCDPISGHTALYWYRQSLGQGPEFLIYFQGTGAADDSGLPNDRFFAVRPEGSVSTLKIQRTERGDSAVYLCASSLDSFYGYTFGSGTRLTVV.

This clone was found once. This rearrangement joins TRBV7-9 to TRBJ2-1; D may be TRBD1 (7 bases). CDR3 size: 15 residues. Trimming shortened V by 5 bases and J by 14 bases, and 25 bases separated the two germline ends. Germline V gene sequence: CDR1 SEHNR, CDR2 FQNEAQ (reference sequence). The CDR3 DNA reads as TGTGCCAGCAGCACCGGGGGTAGGGTGGGACAGTGCGAGTTCTTC. Translated, it gives CASSTGGRVGQCEFF.

The chain couples TRBV7-6 to TRBJ2-3, with a possible D match to TRBD2 (6 bases). The CDR3 is 17 amino acids. The ends were cut back, 4 bases at V and 4 bases at J, with 21 bases in the middle. The germline V gene has CDR1 SGHVS and CDR2 FNYEAQ. This CDR3 reads CASSSIYTGSRSDTQYF. CDR3 bases: TGTGCCAGCAGCTCTATCTATACCGGGAGCCGGTCAGATACGCAGTATTTT. Looking up the rest from reference TRBV7-6 and TRBJ2-3 gives the full variable domain: GAGVSQSPRYKVTKRGQDVALRCDPISGHVSLYWYRQALGQGPEFLTYFNYEAQQDKSGLPNDRFSAERPEGSISTLTIQRTEQRDSAMYRCASSSIYTGSRSDTQYFGPGTRLTVL.

The V call is TRBV27, the J call TRBJ2-2, with 7 bases fitting TRBD1. The CDR3 loop spans 17 amino acids. V shed 0 bases, J shed 3 bases, and the junction held 7 bases outside the gene matches. From germline, CDR1 is MNHEY and CDR2 SMNVEV (reference sequence). The CDR3 bases are TGTGCCAGCAGTTTATCGATGAAGGGGGCCCACACCGGGGAGCTGTTTTTT. Its translation: CASSLSMKGAHTGELFF.

The V call is TRBV4-3, the J call TRBJ2-1; TRBD2 matches at 11 bases. The germline V gene encodes CDR1 LGHNA and CDR2 YSLEER. The length of the CDR3 is 19 residues. V shed 2 bases, J shed 2 bases, and the junction held 11 bases outside the gene matches. The CDR3 DNA reads as TGCGCCAGCAGCCAACAGGGGGTACTAGCGGGAGTACCCTACAATGAGCAGTTCTTC. This codes for CASSQQGVLAGVPYNEQFF.

Concerning this clone: This CDR3 is also generated by other DNA sequences in the sample. The rearrangement uses TRBV4-1 and TRBJ1-1, with D possibly being TRBD1 (5 bases). The V gene lost 1 base and the J gene lost 3 bases, with 6 bases spanning the gap. Germline loops: CDR1 MGHRA, CDR2 YSYEKL. This CDR3 comprises 13 residues. CDR3 region: CASSQARDTEAFF. Written as DNA, the CDR3 is TGCGCCAGCAGCCAAGCCAGGGACACTGAAGCTTTCTTT.

The V gene is TRBV7-9, the J gene TRBJ2-7, with 10 bases aligning to TRBD1. This CDR3 is built from 15 residues. Germline-derived CDR1 and CDR2 are SEHNR and FQNEAQ (reference sequence). The trim removed 5 bases at V and 0 bases at J, leaving 4 bases unmatched. The CDR3 bases are TGTGCCAGCAGCGCCCGACAGGGGGCCTCCTACGAGCAGTACTTC. Translation gives CASSARQGASYEQYF.

This clone was detected a few times. The chain recombines TRBV11-2 with TRBJ2-7, with TRBD1 matching over 8 bases. The CDR3 spans 13 residues. Germline loops: CDR1 SGHAT, CDR2 FQNNGV. Losses at the gene ends were 3 bases for V and 10 bases for J; bases not matched to a gene: 8. This CDR3 reads CASSLTGAEGQYF. Here the CDR3 DNA reads TGTGCCAGCAGCTTGACAGGGGCAGAGGGCCAGTACTTC.

The chain uses TRBV20-1 and TRBJ2-1; TRBD2 agrees at 8 bases. The V and J ends lost 5 bases and 12 bases, in that order; junction bases with no gene match: 3. CDR1 and CDR2 from the germline V gene are DFQATT and SNEGSKA (reference sequence). The CDR3 sequence is 10 residues long. CDR3 loop: CSALAGPQFF. DNA of the CDR3: TGCAGTGCTTTAGCGGGACCGCAGTTCTTC.

The chain links TRBV7-9 to TRBJ2-7; no definite D call. The V and J ends lost 5 bases and 6 bases respectively, with 11 bases between them. Germline V gene sequence: CDR1 SEHNR, CDR2 FQNEAQ (reference sequence). This CDR3 region has 12 residues. The CDR3 DNA sequence: TGTGCCAGCAGCCCCTATCGAGGCGAGCAGTACTTC. Translating gives CASSPYRGEQYF.

This clone came up once. The chain combines TRBV29-1 with TRBJ2-1; D remains ambiguous. Germline V gene data show CDR1 as SQVTM and CDR2 as ANQGSEA. The ends were cut back, 2 bases at V and 0 bases at J, with 11 bases in the middle. This CDR3 has 15 amino acids. CDR3 nucleotides: TGCAGCGTTGAACTTGTAGTGAGCTCCTACAATGAGCAGTTCTTC. It is translated as CSVELVVSSYNEQFF.